This T cell receptor beta chain is from a study of cytomegalovirus exposure and HLA in healthy donors. Notes on the study in general: In an earlier analysis, in some 540 donors, most V segments appeared productive either ~87% or ~30% of the time.

The CDR3 has 14 amino acids. J gave up 6 bases and V 6 bases, and 7 bases lay outside the gene matches. Germline loops: CDR1 SNHLY, CDR2 FYNNEI. 13 Jbeta primers and 60 Vbeta primers were used for the PCR. Assay used: immunoSEQ multiplex PCR; TCRdb lists only in-frame clones, some missing. This sample yields 130,000 or so clones, of which roughly 80% are seen a single time; just under 6.5% belongs to the top ten. Turning to this clone: The antigen is unknown.

The sample comprised PBMCs. The sequence derives from a woman in her thirties or forties in good health and CMV-seronegative. This rearrangement joins TRBV2 to TRBJ2-5; TRBD1 agrees at 10 bases. CDR3 in amino acids: CASRLTGGAKTQYF. The CDR3 nucleotides read TGTGCCAGCAGGCTGACAGGGGGCGCGAAGACCCAGTACTTC.